Shown below are 2 T cell receptor beta chains from a single sample sequenced in a study of Graves' ophthalmopathy and Graves' hyperthyroidism. From RNA, the CDR3 regions of TCR beta chains were amplified and sequenced. Amplification began with first-round RT-PCR using HTBI primers, then second-round multiplex PCR was performed. TCRdb re-called the multiplex PCR reads through MiXCR, storing one row per CDR3 protein. The sample yields 500,000 to 800,000 distinct CDR3 sequences, about two fifths seen once. What was sequenced was peripheral blood. Every receptor here comes from an adult man with Graves' ophthalmopathy.

This clonotype was counted only a few times. V and J are TRBV6-6 and TRBJ1-1; no clear D. Germline V gene data show CDR1 as MNHNY and CDR2 as SVGAGI (reference sequence). This CDR3 contains 14 residues. V was cut by 8 bases and J by 1 base, with 14 bases left in between. The DNA for the CDR3 is TGTGCCAGCGGCCCACATCAGGCGAACACTGAAGCTTTCTTT. As protein: CASGPHQANTEAFF.

This clonotype came up many times. The V and J genes are TRBV25-1 and TRBJ2-7; possible D gene TRBD1, 8 bases. CDR3 size: 14 residues. Germline CDR1 reads MGHDK; CDR2 reads SYGVNS. CDR3 amino acids: CGAHHRGGNYEQYF. In DNA form, the CDR3 reads TGTGGCGCGCATCACAGGGGGGGCAACTACGAGCAGTACTTC.